These 15 T cell receptor beta chains came from one sample sequenced in a study of cytomegalovirus exposure and HLA in healthy donors. The primer mix had 60 Vbeta and 13 Jbeta primers. Clones were read by immunoSEQ multiplex PCR, and TCRdb kept only the in-frame ones, dropping some. The table records 100,000 to 150,000 clones, approximately 80% of them present only once. The sample was PBMCs. The source of these receptors is a female donor in good health and CMV-seronegative.

On this clone itself: One end of the junction does not line up with germline, which may come from a read error. The chain joins TRBV7-2 to TRBJ1-1, with D possibly being TRBD1 (6 bases). Germline V gene sequence: CDR1 SGHTA, CDR2 FQGNSA. The CDR3 is 14 residues long. The CDR3 protein is CASSTGTLNAEAFF. Written as DNA, the CDR3 is TGTGCCAGCAGCACCGGGACACTGAACGCTGAAGCTTTCTTT.

This rearrangement joins TRBV7-2 to TRBJ2-1; no clear D. The V end lost 5 bases, the J end lost 0 bases, and 11 bases lay between the germline ends. The V gene's germline CDR1 is SGHTA and CDR2 FQGNSA. The CDR3 is made up of 15 amino acids. The CDR3 DNA follows: TGTGCCAGCAGCGCGAGTATGTCCTCCTACAATGAGCAGTTCTTC. This sequence encodes CASSASMSSYNEQFF.

The V and J genes are TRBV10-3 and TRBJ2-7; TRBD2 might be the D (6 bases). The CDR3 contains 14 residues. Trimming pared 7 bases from V and 3 bases from J, leaving 16 bases between. Germline V CDR1 and CDR2: ENHRY, SYGVKD. The CDR3 DNA reads as TGTGCCATCATGGAGGGGCCAGGGATCTACGAGCAGTACTTC. As protein: CAIMEGPGIYEQYF.

This clone was seen once. The chain couples TRBV15 to TRBJ1-1; D might be TRBD1 (6 bases). The CDR3 covers 14 residues. With 5 bases removed from V and 1 base from J, the gap between germline ends came to 11 bases. Germline CDR1 and CDR2: LNHNV and YYDKDF (reference sequence). CDR3 in DNA: TGTGCCACCAGCTCCCGGACAGCGAACACTGAAGCTTTCTTT. This sequence encodes CATSSRTANTEAFF.

The chain carries TRBV7-3 and TRBJ1-2; 7 nucleotides line up with TRBD1. Germline V gene data show CDR1 as SGHTA and CDR2 as FQGTGA. J lost 0 bases, V lost 5 bases, and 12 bases had no gene match. CDR3 length: 17 amino acids. The CDR3 protein is CASSPRGEPGSNYGYTF. The DNA of the CDR3 is TGTGCCAGCAGCCCCAGGGGGGAGCCCGGGTCTAACTATGGCTACACCTTC.

This clone has only a few counts. The chain links TRBV7-2 to TRBJ1-5, with D possibly TRBD1 on 5 matching bases. This CDR3 has 14 residues. Deletions cut 5 bases from V and 3 bases from J, with 11 bases between. In germline, CDR1 is SGHTA, CDR2 FQGNSA. The CDR3 sequence is CASSRQGPNQPQHF. DNA of the CDR3: TGTGCCAGCAGCCGCCAGGGTCCCAATCAGCCCCAGCATTTT.

This clone was counted a few times. The chain recombines TRBV11-2 with TRBJ2-7, with D uncertain. Germline assignment: CDR1 SGHAT and CDR2 FQNNGV. This CDR3 contains 12 residues. The ends were cut back, 1 base at V and 5 bases at J, with 6 bases in the middle. CDR3 sequence (DNA): TGTGCCAGCAGCTTAGTTCTCCACGAGCAGTACTTC. It specifies CASSLVLHEQYF.

J is TRBJ2-1 and V is TRBV10-3; 11 bases align to TRBD2. The V segment lost 4 bases and the J segment 0 bases; nucleotides outside the gene matches: 5. This CDR3 contains 17 residues. The germline V gene encodes CDR1 ENHRY and CDR2 SYGVKD. CDR3 sequence (DNA): TGTGCCATCAGTGGACTAGCGGGGCTAGACTCCTACAATGAGCAGTTCTTC. Translation: CAISGLAGLDSYNEQFF.

The V call is TRBV25-1, the J call TRBJ2-1; D unresolved. The V end lost 4 bases, the J end lost 6 bases, and 13 bases lay between the germline ends. The CDR3 spans 14 residues. Germline V CDR1 and CDR2: MGHDK, SYGVNS. The CDR3 protein is CASSGVLEINEQFF. The CDR3 DNA sequence: TGTGCCAGCAGTGGGGTGCTAGAAATCAATGAGCAGTTCTTC.

The CDR3 reads CAWSVIVGGTDTQYF. In DNA, the CDR3 is TGTGCCTGGAGTGTAATAGTGGGGGGGACAGATACGCAGTATTTT. The rearrangement joins TRBV30 to TRBJ2-3; 7 bases are a match to TRBD2. The J segment lost 3 bases and the V segment lost 0 bases, leaving 6 bases of the junction unmatched. The CDR3 is 15 residues long. Germline lookup yields CDR1 GTSNPN and CDR2 SVGIG (reference sequence).

This chain uses TRBV28 with TRBJ2-3; D is possibly TRBD1 (6 bases). Trimming stripped 8 bases from V and 3 bases from J, with 18 bases between. From germline, CDR1 is MDHEN and CDR2 SYDVKM. The CDR3 spans 15 residues. For the CDR3, the DNA is TGTGCCAGCGGCGAACAGGGAGATAGGACAGATACGCAGTATTTT. It encodes CASGEQGDRTDTQYF.

The chain uses TRBV11-2 and TRBJ2-3; unclear D gene. Deletions cut 0 bases from V and 2 bases from J, with 12 bases between. The CDR3 loop spans 16 amino acids. CDR1 is SGHAT, CDR2 FQNNGV, per germline. The CDR3 loop is CASSLDPHTSTDTQYF. The CDR3 coding sequence is TGTGCCAGCAGCTTAGATCCTCACACCTCCACAGATACGCAGTATTTT. Full variable domain (rest looked up from reference TRBV11-2 and TRBJ2-3): EAGVAQSPRYKIIEKRQSVAFWCNPISGHATLYWYQQILGQGPKLLIQFQNNGVVDDSQLPKDRFSAERLKGVDSTLKIQPAKLEDSAVYLCASSLDPHTSTDTQYFGPGTRLTVL.

The CDR3 loop is CATSRDLGQGAYEQYF. CDR3 sequence (DNA): TGTGCCACCAGCAGAGATTTGGGACAGGGGGCCTACGAGCAGTACTTC. The chain employs TRBV15 and TRBJ2-7; 11 bases are shared with TRBD1. Germline V lookup: CDR1 LNHNV, CDR2 YYDKDF (reference sequence). The CDR3 has 16 amino acids. V trimming: 0 bases; J trimming: 2 bases; junction bases outside the gene matches: 3.

V is TRBV15 and J is TRBJ2-7, with 8 bases aligning to TRBD1. V shed 1 base, J shed 6 bases, and the junction held 5 bases outside the gene matches. This CDR3 comprises 14 residues. Germline V gene sequence: CDR1 LNHNV, CDR2 YYDKDF (reference sequence). The DNA for the CDR3 is TGTGCCACCAGCAGAGGGAACAGGGGGAGCGAGCAGTACTTC. It specifies CATSRGNRGSEQYF. Looking up the rest from reference TRBV15 and TRBJ2-7 gives the full variable domain: DAMVIQNPRYQVTQFGKPVTLSCSQTLNHNVMYWYQQKSSQAPKLLFHYYDKDFNNEADTPDNFQSRRPNTSFCFLDIRSPGLGDTAMYLCATSRGNRGSEQYFGPGTRLTVT.

V is TRBV5-1 and J is TRBJ2-1; TRBD2 is a possible D gene (5 bases). CDR3 length equals 15 residues. Germline-derived CDR1 and CDR2 are SGHRS and YFSETQ. Trimming took 0 bases from V and 6 from J, leaving 13 bases between them. CDR3: CASSLAWASFNEQFF. CDR3 nucleotides: TGCGCCAGCAGCTTGGCCTGGGCTAGCTTCAATGAGCAGTTCTTC.